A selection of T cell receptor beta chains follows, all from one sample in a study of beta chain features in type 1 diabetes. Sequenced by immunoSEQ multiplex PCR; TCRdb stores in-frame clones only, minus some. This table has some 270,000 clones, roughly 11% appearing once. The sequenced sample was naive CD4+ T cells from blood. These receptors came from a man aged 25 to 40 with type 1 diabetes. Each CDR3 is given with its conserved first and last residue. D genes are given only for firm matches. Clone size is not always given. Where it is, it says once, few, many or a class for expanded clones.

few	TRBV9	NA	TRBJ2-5	CASSAEGGQETQYF	TGTGCCAGCAGCGCCGAAGGAGGTCAGGAGACCCAGTACTTC
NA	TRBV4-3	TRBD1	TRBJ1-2	CASSQAGQGNYGYTF	TGCGCCAGCAGCCAAGCCGGACAGGGAAACTATGGCTACACCTTC
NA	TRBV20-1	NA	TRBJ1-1	CSARDSEAFF	TGCAGTGCTAGAGACTCTGAAGCTTTCTTT
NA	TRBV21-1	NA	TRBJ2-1	CASIESSPPYNEQFF	TGTGCCAGCATAGAGTCTTCACCGCCCTACAATGAGCAGTTCTTC
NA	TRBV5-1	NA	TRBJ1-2	CASSFDMPYGYTF	TGCGCCAGCAGCTTTGACATGCCCTATGGCTACACCTTC
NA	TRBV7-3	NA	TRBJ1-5	CASLTRNQPQHF	TGTGCCAGCTTAACACGCAATCAGCCCCAGCATTTT
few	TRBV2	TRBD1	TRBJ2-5	CASADRVGETQYF	TGTGCCAGCGCTGACAGGGTTGGGGAGACCCAGTACTTC
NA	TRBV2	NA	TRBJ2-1	CASSSDNEQFF	TGTGCCAGCAGTTCGGACAATGAGCAGTTCTTC
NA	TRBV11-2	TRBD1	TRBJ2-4	CASSYPTGLQYF	TGTGCCAGCAGCTACCCGACAGGGTTACAGTACTTC
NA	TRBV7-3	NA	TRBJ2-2	CASSFSGVGELFF	TGTGCCAGCAGCTTCTCCGGGGTCGGGGAGCTGTTTTTT
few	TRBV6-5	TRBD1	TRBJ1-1	CASRQGMNTEAFF	TGTGCCAGCAGACAGGGGATGAACACTGAAGCTTTCTTT
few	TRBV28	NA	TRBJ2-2	CASSRDLKRTGELFF	TGTGCCAGCAGCCGGGACTTAAAGCGCACCGGGGAGCTGTTTTTT
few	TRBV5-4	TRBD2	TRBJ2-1	CASSLVLLAGNNEQFF	TGTGCCAGCAGCCTAGTTCTGCTAGCGGGGAACAATGAGCAGTTCTTC
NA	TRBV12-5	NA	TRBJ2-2	CASALSRADSTGELFF	TGTGCTAGTGCCCTATCCAGGGCAGACAGTACCGGGGAGCTGTTTTTT
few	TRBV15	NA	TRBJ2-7	CATSRDRGPYEQYF	TGTGCCACCAGCAGAGATCGCGGGCCGTACGAGCAGTACTTC
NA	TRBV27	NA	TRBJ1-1	CASSTGVFMNTEAFF	TGTGCCAGCAGTACCGGGGTGTTCATGAACACTGAAGCTTTCTTT
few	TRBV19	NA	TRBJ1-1	CASSITDRNTEAFF	TGTGCCAGTAGTATAACTGACAGGAACACTGAAGCTTTCTTT
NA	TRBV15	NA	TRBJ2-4	CATSRELRGNAQNIQYF	TGTGCCACCAGCAGGGAACTCAGGGGAAACGCTCAAAACATTCAGTACTTC
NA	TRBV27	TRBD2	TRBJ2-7	CASSWGTSGSSGGYEQYF	TGTGCCAGCAGTTGGGGTACTAGCGGGTCCTCGGGAGGCTACGAGCAGTACTTC
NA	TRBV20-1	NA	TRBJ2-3	CSAHTSDTQYF	TGCAGTGCTCATACTTCAGATACGCAGTATTTT
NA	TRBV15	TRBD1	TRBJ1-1	CATSLGQGNTEAFF	TGTGCCACCAGTCTGGGACAGGGTAACACTGAAGCTTTCTTT
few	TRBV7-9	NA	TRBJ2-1	CASSSRGSSYNEQFF	TGTGCCAGCAGCTCGCGGGGTTCCTCCTACAATGAGCAGTTCTTC
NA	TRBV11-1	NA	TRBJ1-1	CASSLGGNTEAFF	TGTGCCAGCAGCTTAGGCGGCAACACTGAAGCTTTCTTT
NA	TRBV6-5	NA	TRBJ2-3	CASGYGQGIDTQYF	TGTGCCAGCGGTTACGGCCAGGGCATAGATACGCAGTATTTT
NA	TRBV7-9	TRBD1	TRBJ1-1	CASRPRDRDGDRTEAFF	TGTGCCAGCAGGCCGCGGGACAGGGATGGAGACAGGACTGAAGCTTTCTTT
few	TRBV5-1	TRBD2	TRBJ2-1	CASSSAGGRGLEQFF	TGCGCCAGCAGCTCTGCGGGGGGGCGCGGTCTTGAGCAGTTCTTC
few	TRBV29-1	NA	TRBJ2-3	CSVVGLGNTDTQYF	TGCAGCGTTGTGGGACTGGGGAACACAGATACGCAGTATTTT
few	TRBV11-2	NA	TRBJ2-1	CASKQYNEQFF	TGTGCCAGTAAACAGTACAATGAGCAGTTCTTC
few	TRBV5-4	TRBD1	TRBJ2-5	CASSKGQGNQETQYF	TGTGCCAGCAGCAAGGGACAGGGCAACCAAGAGACCCAGTACTTC
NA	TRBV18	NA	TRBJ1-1	CASSRLGVLNTEAFF	TGTGCCAGCTCACGACTAGGGGTATTGAACACTGAAGCTTTCTTT
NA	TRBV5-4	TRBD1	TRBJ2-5	CASSPGQGRVQETQYF	TGTGCCAGCAGCCCGGGACAGGGGAGGGTCCAAGAGACCCAGTACTTC
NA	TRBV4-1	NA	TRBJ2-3	CASSQERADTQYF	TGCGCCAGCAGCCAAGAGAGGGCAGATACGCAGTATTTT
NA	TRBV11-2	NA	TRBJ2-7	CASSRPGRRRLTYEQYF	TGTGCCAGCAGCCGACCAGGGCGTCGCCGACTCACCTACGAGCAGTACTTC
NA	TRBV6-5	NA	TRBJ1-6	CASSSLTTAAVAPLHF	TGTGCCAGCAGTTCATTAACGACAGCCGCAGTGGCACCCCTCCACTTT
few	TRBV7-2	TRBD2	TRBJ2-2	CASSQLAGATGELFF	TGTGCCAGCAGCCAACTAGCGGGGGCCACCGGGGAGCTGTTTTTT
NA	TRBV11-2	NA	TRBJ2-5	CASSFGGPETQYF	TGTGCCAGCAGCTTCGGGGGGCCAGAGACCCAGTACTTC
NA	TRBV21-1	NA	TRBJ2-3	CASIRDRESDTQYF	TGTGCCAGCATCAGGGACAGGGAGTCAGATACGCAGTATTTT
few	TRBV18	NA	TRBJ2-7	CASSPPNRESSFEQYF	TGTGCCAGCTCACCACCTAACAGGGAATCGAGTTTCGAGCAGTACTTC
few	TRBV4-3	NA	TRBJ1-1	CASSQDWRNTEAFF	TGCGCCAGCAGCCAAGATTGGAGGAACACTGAAGCTTTCTTT
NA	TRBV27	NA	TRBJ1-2	CASSLSRPGPYGYTF	TGTGCCAGCAGTTTATCGCGCCCAGGCCCCTATGGCTACACCTTC
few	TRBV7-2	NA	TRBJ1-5	CASSLDRDQPQHF	TGTGCCAGCAGCTTAGACAGAGATCAGCCCCAGCATTTT
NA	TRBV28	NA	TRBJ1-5	CASSRTARPQHF	TGTGCCAGCAGTCGGACAGCTCGGCCCCAGCATTTT
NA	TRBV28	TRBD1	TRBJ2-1	CASSPYGQGAPNEQFF	TGTGCCAGCAGCCCATACGGACAGGGGGCGCCCAATGAGCAGTTCTTC
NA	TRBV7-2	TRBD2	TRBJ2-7	CASSWTSGVYEQYF	TGTGCCAGCAGCTGGACTAGCGGGGTCTACGAGCAGTACTTC